The following is a TCR beta chain sequence with its context. As yet, its antigen is unknown. These data belong to a study of shared clonotypes between healthy human individuals. Trimming shortened V by 1 base and J by 0 bases, and 16 bases separated the two germline ends. The CDR3 covers 19 residues. Looked up from germline, CDR1 is MDHEN and CDR2 is SYDVKM. General study points: Richness estimates generally favored naive over memory subsets. Rarefaction exposed incomplete sorted-subset sequencing despite large depth. Blood was the sole source, and tissue repertoires probably differ.

CD4+ cells yielded CD45RA+ naive and CD45RA-negative memory subsets. Here immunoSEQ multiplex PCR was the method, and the copy in TCRdb shows in-frame clones only, minus some. The table shows under 750,000 clones, with around 70% occurring only once. Sequenced sample: memory CD4+ T cells sorted from blood. This sample's subset: CD45RA-negative fraction. This chain uses TRBV28 with TRBJ2-6; D uncertain. The clonotype comes from a woman in her 30s in good health. The CDR3 reads CASSLSPTRHSSGANVLTF. Written as DNA, the CDR3 is TGTGCCAGCAGTTTATCCCCGACACGGCACAGCTCTGGGGCCAACGTCCTGACTTTC.